This TCR beta chain stems from a study of stem cell transplantation in POMP-related autoinflammatory disease. Germline CDR1 is MNHEY and CDR2 is SMNVEV (reference sequence). Trimming pared 3 bases from V and 3 bases from J, leaving 8 bases between. The length of the CDR3 is 13 residues. Points from the study as a whole: Fewer unique TRB V-J gene pairings were identified in patients with PRAID. A trend toward lower repertoire diversity and greater clonality appeared in every analyzed T-cell subset of PRAID patients.

Sequencing was performed with immunoSEQ multiplex PCR; in TCRdb, only in-frame clones are kept and a portion is missing. The data hold about 11,000 clones, with roughly 86% observed a single time. To note about this clone: Its antigen is as yet unknown.

The specimen was CD8+ T cells from PBMCs, collected before stem cell transplantation. The receptor was isolated from a human donor with POMP-related autoinflammation and immune dysregulation (PRAID). V usage is TRBV27 and J usage is TRBJ1-1; D gene ambiguous. CDR3 nucleotides: TGTGCCAGCAGTTTGGAGCCAGACACTGAAGCTTTCTTT. Its protein is CASSLEPDTEAFF.